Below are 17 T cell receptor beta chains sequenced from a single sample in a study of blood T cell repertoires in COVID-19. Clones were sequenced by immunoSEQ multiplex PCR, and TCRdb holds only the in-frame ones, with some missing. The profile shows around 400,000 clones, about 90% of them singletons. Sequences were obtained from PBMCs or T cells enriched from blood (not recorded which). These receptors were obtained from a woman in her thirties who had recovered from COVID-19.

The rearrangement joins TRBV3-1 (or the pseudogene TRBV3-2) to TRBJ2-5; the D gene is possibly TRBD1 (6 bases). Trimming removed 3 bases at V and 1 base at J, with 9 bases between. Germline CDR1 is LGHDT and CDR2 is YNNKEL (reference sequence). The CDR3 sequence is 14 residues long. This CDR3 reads CASSHGTTQETQYF. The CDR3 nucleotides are TGTGCCAGCAGCCATGGGACAACCCAAGAGACCCAGTACTTC.

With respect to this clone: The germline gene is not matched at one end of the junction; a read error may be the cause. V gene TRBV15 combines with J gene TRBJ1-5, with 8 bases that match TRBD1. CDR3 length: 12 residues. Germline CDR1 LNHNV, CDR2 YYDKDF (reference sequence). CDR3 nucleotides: TGTGCCACCAGCAGAGATAGGACAGGGAGAGATTTT. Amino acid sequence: CATSRDRTGRDF.

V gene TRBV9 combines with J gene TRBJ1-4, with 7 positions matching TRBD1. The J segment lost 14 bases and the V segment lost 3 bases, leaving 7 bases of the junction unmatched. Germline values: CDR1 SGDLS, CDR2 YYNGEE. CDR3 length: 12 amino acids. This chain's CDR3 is CASSGRQGRLFF. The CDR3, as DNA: TGTGCCAGCAGCGGACGACAGGGAAGGCTGTTTTTT.

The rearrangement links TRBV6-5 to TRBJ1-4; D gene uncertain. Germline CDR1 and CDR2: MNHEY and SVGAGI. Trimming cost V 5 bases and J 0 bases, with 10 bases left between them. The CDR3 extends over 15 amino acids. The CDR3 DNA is TGTGCCAGCAGTACTAGACCGCCAACTAATGAAAAACTGTTTTTT. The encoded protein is CASSTRPPTNEKLFF.

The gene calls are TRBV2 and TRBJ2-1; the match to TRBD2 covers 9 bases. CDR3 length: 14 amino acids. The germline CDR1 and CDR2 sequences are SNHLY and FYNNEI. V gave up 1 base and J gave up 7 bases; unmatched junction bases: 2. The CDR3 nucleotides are TGTGCCAGCAGTGAAGGCGGGGGGGCGAATGAGCAGTTCTTC. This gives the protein CASSEGGGANEQFF.

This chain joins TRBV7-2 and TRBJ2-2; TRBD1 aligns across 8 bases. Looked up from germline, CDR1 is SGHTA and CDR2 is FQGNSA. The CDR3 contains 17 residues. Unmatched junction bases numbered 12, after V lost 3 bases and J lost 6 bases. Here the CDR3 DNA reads TGTGCCAGCAGCTTGATCCCAACAGGGGGGTTCGCCGGGGAGCTGTTTTTT. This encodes CASSLIPTGGFAGELFF.

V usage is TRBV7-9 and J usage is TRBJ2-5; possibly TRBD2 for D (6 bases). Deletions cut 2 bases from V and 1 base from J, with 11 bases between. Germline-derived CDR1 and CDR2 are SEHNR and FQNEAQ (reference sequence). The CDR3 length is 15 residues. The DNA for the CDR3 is TGTGCCAGCAGCTTACGGGGAGGCATCCAAGAGACCCAGTACTTC. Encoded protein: CASSLRGGIQETQYF.

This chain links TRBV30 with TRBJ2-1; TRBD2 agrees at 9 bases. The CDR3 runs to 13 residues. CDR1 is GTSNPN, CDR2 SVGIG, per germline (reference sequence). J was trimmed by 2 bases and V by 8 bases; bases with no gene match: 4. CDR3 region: CAQAGGAYNEQFF. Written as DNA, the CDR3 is TGTGCCCAAGCGGGGGGCGCCTACAATGAGCAGTTCTTC. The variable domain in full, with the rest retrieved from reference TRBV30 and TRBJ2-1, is SQTIHQWPATLVQPVGSPLSLECTVEGTSNPNLYWYRQAAGRGLQLLFYSVGIGQISSEVPQNLSASRPQDRQFILSSKKLLLSDSGFYLCAQAGGAYNEQFFGPGTRLTVL.

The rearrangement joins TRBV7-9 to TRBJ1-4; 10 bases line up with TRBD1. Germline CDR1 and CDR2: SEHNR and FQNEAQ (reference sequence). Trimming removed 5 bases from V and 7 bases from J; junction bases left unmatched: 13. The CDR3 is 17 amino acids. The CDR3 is CASSEGTGVRLGEKLFF. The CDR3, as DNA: TGTGCCAGCAGCGAGGGGACAGGGGTGCGGCTCGGTGAAAAACTGTTTTTT.

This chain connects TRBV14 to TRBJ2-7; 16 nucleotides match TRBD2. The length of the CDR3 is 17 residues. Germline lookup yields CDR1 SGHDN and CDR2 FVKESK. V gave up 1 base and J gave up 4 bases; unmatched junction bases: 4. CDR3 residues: CASSQGPGLAGGYEQYF. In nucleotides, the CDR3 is TGTGCCAGCAGCCAAGGCCCGGGACTAGCGGGAGGGTACGAGCAGTACTTC.

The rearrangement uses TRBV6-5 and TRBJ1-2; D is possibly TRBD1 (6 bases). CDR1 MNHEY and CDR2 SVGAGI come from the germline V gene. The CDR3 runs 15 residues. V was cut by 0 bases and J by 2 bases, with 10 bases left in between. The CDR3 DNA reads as TGTGCCAGCAGTTACTCGTTACAGGGAAACTATGGCTACACCTTC. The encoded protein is CASSYSLQGNYGYTF.

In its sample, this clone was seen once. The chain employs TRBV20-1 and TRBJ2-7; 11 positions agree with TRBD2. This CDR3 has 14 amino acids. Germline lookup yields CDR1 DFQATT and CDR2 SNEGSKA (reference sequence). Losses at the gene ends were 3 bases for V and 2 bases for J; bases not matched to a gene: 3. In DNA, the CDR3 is TGCAGTGCTAGTCTGACTAGCGGGACCTACGAGCAGTACTTC. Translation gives CSASLTSGTYEQYF.

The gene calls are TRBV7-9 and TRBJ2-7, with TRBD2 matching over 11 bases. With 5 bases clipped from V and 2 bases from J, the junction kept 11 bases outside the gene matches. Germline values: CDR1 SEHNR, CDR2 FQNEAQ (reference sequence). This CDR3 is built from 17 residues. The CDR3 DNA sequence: TGTGCCAGCAGCCTTCTGCCCGGGACTAGCGGTACCTACGAGCAGTACTTC. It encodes CASSLLPGTSGTYEQYF. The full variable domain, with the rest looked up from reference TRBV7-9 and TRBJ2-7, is DTGVSQNPRHKITKRGQNVTFRCDPISEHNRLYWYRQTLGQGPEFLTYFQNEAQLEKSRLLSDRFSAERPKGSFSTLEIQRTEQGDSAMYLCASSLLPGTSGTYEQYFGPGTRLTVT.

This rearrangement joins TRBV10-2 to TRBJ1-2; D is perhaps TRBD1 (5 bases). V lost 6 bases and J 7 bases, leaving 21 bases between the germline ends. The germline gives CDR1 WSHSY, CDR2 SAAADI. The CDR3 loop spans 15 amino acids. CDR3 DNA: TGCGCCAGCAGCGGTACCGGTCCCTTTACAGGTGGCTACACCTTC. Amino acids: CASSGTGPFTGGYTF.

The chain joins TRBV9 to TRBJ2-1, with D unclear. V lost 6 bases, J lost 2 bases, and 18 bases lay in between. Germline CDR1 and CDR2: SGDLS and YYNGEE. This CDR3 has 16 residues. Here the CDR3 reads CASNPHGGVTYNEQFF. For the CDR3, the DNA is TGTGCCAGCAACCCCCATGGCGGAGTAACCTACAATGAGCAGTTCTTC.

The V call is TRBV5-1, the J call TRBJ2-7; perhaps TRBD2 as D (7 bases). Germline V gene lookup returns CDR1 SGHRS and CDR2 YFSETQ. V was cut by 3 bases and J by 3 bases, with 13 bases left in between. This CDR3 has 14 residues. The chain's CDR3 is CASSSEGGHYEQYF. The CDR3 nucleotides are TGCGCCAGCAGCTCCGAGGGGGGGCACTACGAGCAGTACTTC.

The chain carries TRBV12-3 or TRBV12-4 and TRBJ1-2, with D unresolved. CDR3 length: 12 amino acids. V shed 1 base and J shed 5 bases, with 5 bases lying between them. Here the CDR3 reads CASSLGPYGYTF. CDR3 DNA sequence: TGTGCCAGCAGTTTAGGTCCTTATGGCTACACCTTC.